This T cell receptor (beta chain) was retrieved from a study of Ad26.COV2.S vaccination and SARS-CoV-2 variants. The CDR3 has 13 amino acids. CDR1 and CDR2 from the germline V gene are MDHEN and SYDVKM. V lost 7 bases, J lost 10 bases, and 9 bases stayed unmatched. The repertoire was sequenced with immunoSEQ multiplex PCR; TCRdb's copy has only in-frame clones and lacks some. The table shows around 300,000 clones, with 86% occurring only once. The treatment here: some 20 received Ad26.COV2.S at low or high dose, single or two shots; several received placebo; per-sample allocation not given. Sampling was done on day 63 after the first vaccine or placebo injection.

The rearrangement joins TRBV28 to TRBJ2-1; 8 nucleotides line up with TRBD1. The TCR originated in a person between 18 and 60 years old who received the Ad26.COV2.S COVID-19 vaccine or a placebo. The material was peripheral blood, obtained in a trial of Ad26.COV2.S vaccine versus placebo. CDR3 nucleotide sequence: TGTGCCAGCATCGGGACAGGTCCCCGCGAGCAGTTCTTC. Translated, it gives CASIGTGPREQFF. Full variable domain (rest looked up from reference TRBV28 and TRBJ2-1): DVKVTQSSRYLVKRTGEKVFLECVQDMDHENMFWYRQDPGLGLRLIYFSYDVKMKEKGDIPEGYSVSREKKERFSLILESASTNQTSMYLCASIGTGPREQFFGPGTRLTVL.